What follows is one T cell receptor beta chain and its context. The data originate from a study of blood T cell repertoires in COVID-19. Whole-study context: Acute-phase and convalescent COVID-19 samples originated in the United States, Italy and Spain. Nucleic acid was either cDNA or gDNA, and it came from T cells, B-cell-depleted T cells, or PBMCs.

As originally analysed: Estimation of nucleated cell counts was performed using reference gene primer amplification. Libraries were prepared by immunoSEQ multiplex PCR; TCRdb keeps only in-frame clonotypes and omits some of them. V, J and clone size were drawn from that table, and D and trimming were deduced from the DNA. The table shows under 300,000 clones, with 75% to 90% occurring only once. This CDR3 spans 15 amino acids. Trimming at V came to 8 bases and at J to 0 bases, leaving 6 bases not matched to a gene. In germline, CDR1 is LNHDA, CDR2 SQIVND (reference sequence). The material sequenced was peripheral blood. The chain combines TRBV19 with TRBJ1-5; 8 bases align to TRBD1. The receptor's source is a man in his sixties who had recovered from COVID-19. CDR3 DNA sequence: TGTGCCAGTGACAGGGGAGGGTATAGCAATCAGCCCCAGCATTTT. This translates into CASDRGGYSNQPQHF.